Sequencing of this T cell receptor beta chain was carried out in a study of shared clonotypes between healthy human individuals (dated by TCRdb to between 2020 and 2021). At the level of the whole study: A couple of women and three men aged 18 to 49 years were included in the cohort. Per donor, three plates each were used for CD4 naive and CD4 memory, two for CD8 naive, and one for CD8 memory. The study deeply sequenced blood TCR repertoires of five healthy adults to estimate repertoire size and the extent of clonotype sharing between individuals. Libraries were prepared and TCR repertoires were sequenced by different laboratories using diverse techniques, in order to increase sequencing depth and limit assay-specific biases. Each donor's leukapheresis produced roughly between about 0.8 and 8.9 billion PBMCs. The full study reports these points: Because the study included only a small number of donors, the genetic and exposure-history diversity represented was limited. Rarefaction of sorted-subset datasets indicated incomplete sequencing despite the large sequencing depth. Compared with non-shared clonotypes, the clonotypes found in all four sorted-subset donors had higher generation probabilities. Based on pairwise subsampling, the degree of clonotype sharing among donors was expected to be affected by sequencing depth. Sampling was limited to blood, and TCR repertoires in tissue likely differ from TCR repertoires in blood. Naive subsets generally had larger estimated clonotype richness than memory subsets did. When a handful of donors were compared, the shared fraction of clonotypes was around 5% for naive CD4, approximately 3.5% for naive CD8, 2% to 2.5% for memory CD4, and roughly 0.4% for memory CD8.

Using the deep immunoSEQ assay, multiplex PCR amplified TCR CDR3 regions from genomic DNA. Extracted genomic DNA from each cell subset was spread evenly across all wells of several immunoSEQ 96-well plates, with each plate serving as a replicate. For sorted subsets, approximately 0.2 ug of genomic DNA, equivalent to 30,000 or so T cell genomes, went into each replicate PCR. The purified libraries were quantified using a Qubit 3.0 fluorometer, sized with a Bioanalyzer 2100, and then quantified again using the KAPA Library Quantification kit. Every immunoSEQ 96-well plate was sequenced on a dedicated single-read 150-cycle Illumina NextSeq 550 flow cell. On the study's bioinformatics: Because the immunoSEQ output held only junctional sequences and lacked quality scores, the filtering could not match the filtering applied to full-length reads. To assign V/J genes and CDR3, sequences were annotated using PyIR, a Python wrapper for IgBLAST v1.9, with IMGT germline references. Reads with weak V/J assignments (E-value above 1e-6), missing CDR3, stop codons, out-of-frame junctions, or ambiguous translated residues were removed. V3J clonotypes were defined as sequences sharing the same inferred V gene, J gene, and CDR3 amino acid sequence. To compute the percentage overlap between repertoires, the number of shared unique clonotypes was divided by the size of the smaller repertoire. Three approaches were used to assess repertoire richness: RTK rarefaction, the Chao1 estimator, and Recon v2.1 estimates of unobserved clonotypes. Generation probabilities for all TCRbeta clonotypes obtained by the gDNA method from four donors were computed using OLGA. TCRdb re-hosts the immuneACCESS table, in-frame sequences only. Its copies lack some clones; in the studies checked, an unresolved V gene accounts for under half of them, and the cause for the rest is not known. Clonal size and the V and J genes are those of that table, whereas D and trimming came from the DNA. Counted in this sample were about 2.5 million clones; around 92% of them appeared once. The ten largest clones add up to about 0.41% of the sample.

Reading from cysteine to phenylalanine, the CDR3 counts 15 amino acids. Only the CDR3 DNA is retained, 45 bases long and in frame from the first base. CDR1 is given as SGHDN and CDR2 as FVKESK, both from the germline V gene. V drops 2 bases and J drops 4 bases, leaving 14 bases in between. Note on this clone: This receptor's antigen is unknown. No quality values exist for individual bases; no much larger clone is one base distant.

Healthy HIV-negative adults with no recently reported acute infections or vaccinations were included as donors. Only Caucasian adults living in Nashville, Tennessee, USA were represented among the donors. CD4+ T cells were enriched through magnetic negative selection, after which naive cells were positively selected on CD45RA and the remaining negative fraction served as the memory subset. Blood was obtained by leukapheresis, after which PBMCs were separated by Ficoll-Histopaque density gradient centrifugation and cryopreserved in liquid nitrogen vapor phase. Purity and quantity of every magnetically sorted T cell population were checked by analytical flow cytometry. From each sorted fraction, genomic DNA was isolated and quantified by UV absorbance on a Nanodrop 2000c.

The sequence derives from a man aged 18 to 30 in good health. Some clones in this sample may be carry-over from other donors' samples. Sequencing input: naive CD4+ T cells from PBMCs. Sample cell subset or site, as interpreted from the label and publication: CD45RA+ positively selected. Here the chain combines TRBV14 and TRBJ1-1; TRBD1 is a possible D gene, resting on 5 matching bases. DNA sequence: TGTGCCAGCAGCCAATGGGGCAGGCGTGCCACTGAAGCTTTCTTT. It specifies CASSQWGRRATEAFF.